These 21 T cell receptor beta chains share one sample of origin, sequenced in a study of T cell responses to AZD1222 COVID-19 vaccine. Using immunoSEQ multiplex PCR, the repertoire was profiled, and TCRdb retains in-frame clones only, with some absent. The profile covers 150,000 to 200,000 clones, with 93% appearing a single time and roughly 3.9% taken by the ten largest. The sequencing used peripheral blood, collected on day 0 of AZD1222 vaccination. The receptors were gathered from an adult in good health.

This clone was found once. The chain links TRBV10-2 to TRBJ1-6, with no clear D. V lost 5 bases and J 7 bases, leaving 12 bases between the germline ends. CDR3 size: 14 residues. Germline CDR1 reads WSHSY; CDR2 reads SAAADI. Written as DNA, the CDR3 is TGCGCCAGCAGTCGTGAGGGAAAAAATTCACCCCTCCACTTT. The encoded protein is CASSREGKNSPLHF.

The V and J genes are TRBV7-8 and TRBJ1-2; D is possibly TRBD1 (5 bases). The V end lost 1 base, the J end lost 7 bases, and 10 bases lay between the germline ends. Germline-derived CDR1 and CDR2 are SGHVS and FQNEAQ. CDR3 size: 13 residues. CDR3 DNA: TGTGCCAGCAGCTTAGGAGGGGCGTTTGGCTACACCTTC. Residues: CASSLGGAFGYTF. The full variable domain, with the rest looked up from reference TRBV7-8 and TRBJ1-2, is GAGVSQSPRYKVAKRGQDVALRCDPISGHVSLFWYQQALGQGPEFLTYFQNEAQLDKSGLPSDRFFAERPEGSVSTLKIQRTQQEDSAVYLCASSLGGAFGYTFGSGTRLTVV.

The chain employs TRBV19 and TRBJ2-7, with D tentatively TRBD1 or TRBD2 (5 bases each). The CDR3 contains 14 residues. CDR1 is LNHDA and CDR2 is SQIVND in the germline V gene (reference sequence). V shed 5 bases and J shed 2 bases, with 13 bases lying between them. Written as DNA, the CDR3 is TGTGCCAGTAGTGTCGGGACGCCAACCTACGAGCAGTACTTC. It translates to CASSVGTPTYEQYF.

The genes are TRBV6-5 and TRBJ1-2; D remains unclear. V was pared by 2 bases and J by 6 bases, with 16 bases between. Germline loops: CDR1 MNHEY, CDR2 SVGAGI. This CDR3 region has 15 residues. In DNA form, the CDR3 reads TGTGCCAGCAGTTACCTAGCCGGGAAACGCGATGGCTACACCTTC. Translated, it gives CASSYLAGKRDGYTF.

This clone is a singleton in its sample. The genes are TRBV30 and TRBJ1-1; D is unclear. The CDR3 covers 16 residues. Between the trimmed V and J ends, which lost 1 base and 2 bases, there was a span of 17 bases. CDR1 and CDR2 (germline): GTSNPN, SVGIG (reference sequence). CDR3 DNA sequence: TGTGCCTGGAGTGCCGGAGAGGCCGGGGTAAACACTGAAGCTTTCTTT. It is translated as CAWSAGEAGVNTEAFF.

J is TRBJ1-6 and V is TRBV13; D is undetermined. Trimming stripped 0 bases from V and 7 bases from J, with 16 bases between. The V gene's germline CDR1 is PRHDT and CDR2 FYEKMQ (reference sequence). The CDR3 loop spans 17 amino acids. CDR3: CASSLGSGIDMNSPLHF. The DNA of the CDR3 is TGTGCCAGCAGCTTAGGATCCGGGATAGACATGAATTCACCCCTCCACTTT.

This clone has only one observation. The CDR3 spells CARSFARRGRIQYF. The CDR3 DNA is TGTGCCAGAAGCTTTGCCCGGAGGGGTAGGATTCAGTACTTC. This chain connects TRBV5-3 to TRBJ2-4; TRBD2 is a possible D gene (6 bases). TRBV5-3 is given ORF status, its function remaining uncertain. The CDR3 is 14 amino acids. The V and J ends lost 2 bases and 10 bases respectively, with 16 bases between them.

Here the CDR3 reads CASSLERSLANYGYTF. The CDR3 DNA is TGTGCCAGCAGCTTGGAGCGGAGCCTAGCTAACTATGGCTACACCTTC. The J gene is TRBJ1-2, the V gene TRBV5-4; unclear D gene. The CDR3 has 16 residues. In germline, CDR1 is SGHNT, CDR2 YYREEE (reference sequence). V gave up 0 bases and J gave up 0 bases, with 12 bases separating them.

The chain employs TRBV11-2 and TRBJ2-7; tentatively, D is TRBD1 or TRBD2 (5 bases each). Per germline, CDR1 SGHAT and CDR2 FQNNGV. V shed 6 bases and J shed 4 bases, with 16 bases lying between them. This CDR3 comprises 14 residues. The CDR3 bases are TGTGCCAGCAGAGCACCGGGACGGAAATACGAGCAGTACTTC. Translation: CASRAPGRKYEQYF. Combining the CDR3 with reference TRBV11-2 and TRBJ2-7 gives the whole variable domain EAGVAQSPRYKIIEKRQSVAFWCNPISGHATLYWYQQILGQGPKLLIQFQNNGVVDDSQLPKDRFSAERLKGVDSTLKIQPAKLEDSAVYLCASRAPGRKYEQYFGPGTRLTVT.

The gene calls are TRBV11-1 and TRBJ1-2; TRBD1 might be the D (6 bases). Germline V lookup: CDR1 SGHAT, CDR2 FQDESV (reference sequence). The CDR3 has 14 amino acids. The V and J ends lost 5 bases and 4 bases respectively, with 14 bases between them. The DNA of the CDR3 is TGTGCCAGCAGCCCTCTAGGACAGCCCTATGGCTACACCTTC. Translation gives CASSPLGQPYGYTF.

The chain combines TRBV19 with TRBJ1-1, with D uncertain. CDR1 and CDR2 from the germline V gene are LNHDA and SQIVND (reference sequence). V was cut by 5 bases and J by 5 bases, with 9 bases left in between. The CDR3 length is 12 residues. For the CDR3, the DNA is TGTGCCAGTAGTTTAATTGGGACTGAAGCTTTCTTT. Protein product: CASSLIGTEAFF.

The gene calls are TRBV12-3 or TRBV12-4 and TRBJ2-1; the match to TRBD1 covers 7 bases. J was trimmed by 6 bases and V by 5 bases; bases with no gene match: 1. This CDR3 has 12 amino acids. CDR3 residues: CASSTGVNEQFF. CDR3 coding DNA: TGTGCCAGCAGTACAGGGGTCAATGAGCAGTTCTTC.

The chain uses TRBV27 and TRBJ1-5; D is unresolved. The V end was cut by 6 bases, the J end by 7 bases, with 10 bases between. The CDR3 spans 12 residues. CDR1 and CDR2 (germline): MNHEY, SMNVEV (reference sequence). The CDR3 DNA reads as TGTGCCAGCAGGACGGGTTGGCAGCCCCAGCATTTT. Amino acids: CASRTGWQPQHF.

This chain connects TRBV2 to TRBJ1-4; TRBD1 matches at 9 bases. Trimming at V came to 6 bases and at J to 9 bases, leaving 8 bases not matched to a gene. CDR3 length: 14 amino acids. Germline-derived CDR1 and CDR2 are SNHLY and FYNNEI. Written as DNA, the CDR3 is TGTGCCAGCAGCGGGGACAGGGAAGAGCAAAAACTGTTTTTT. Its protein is CASSGDREEQKLFF.

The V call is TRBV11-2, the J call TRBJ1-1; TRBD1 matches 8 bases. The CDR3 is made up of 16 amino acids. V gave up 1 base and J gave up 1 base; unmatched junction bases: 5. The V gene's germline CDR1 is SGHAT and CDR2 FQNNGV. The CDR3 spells CASSLVGRGQNTEAFF. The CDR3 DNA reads TGTGCCAGCAGCTTAGTTGGCAGGGGGCAGAACACTGAAGCTTTCTTT. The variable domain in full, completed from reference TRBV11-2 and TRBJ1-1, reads EAGVAQSPRYKIIEKRQSVAFWCNPISGHATLYWYQQILGQGPKLLIQFQNNGVVDDSQLPKDRFSAERLKGVDSTLKIQPAKLEDSAVYLCASSLVGRGQNTEAFFGQGTRLTVV.

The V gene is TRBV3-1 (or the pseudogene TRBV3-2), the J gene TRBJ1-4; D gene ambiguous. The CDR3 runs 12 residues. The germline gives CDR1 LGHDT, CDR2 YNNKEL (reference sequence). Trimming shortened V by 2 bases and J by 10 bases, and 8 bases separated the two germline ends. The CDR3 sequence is CASSQTPAKLFF. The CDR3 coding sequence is TGTGCCAGCAGCCAAACCCCGGCAAAACTGTTTTTT.

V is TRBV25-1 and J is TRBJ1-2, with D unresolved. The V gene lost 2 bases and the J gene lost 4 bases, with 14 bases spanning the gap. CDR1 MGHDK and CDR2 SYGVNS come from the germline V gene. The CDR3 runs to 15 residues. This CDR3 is CASSERGGSSYGYTF. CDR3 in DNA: TGTGCCAGCAGTGAAAGAGGAGGCAGTTCCTATGGCTACACCTTC.

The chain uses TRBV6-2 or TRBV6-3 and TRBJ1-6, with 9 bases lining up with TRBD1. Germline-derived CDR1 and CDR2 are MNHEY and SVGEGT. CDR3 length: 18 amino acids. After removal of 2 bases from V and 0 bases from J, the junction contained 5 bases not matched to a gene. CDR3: CASSYEQGASSYNSPLHF. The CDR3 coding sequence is TGTGCCAGCAGTTACGAACAGGGGGCGAGCTCCTATAATTCACCCCTCCACTTT.

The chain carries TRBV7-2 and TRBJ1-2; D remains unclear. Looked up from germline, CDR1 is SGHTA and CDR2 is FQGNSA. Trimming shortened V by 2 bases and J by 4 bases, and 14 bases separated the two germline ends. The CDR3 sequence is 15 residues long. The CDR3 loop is CASSLRPQEGYGYTF. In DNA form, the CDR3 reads TGTGCCAGCAGCTTAAGGCCCCAGGAGGGCTATGGCTACACCTTC.

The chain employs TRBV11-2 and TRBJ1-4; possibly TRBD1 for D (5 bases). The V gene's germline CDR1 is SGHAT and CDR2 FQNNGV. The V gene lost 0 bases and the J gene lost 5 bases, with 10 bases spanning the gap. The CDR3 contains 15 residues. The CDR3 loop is CASSLETDKNEKLFF. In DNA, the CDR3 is TGTGCCAGCAGCTTAGAGACGGACAAGAATGAAAAACTGTTTTTT.

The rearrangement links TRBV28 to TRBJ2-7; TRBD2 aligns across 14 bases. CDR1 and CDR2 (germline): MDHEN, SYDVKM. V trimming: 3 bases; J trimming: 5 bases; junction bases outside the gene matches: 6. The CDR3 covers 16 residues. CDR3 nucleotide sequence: TGTGCCAGCAGTTTGGTTGGGACTAGCGGGAGAAACGAGCAGTACTTC. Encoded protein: CASSLVGTSGRNEQYF.